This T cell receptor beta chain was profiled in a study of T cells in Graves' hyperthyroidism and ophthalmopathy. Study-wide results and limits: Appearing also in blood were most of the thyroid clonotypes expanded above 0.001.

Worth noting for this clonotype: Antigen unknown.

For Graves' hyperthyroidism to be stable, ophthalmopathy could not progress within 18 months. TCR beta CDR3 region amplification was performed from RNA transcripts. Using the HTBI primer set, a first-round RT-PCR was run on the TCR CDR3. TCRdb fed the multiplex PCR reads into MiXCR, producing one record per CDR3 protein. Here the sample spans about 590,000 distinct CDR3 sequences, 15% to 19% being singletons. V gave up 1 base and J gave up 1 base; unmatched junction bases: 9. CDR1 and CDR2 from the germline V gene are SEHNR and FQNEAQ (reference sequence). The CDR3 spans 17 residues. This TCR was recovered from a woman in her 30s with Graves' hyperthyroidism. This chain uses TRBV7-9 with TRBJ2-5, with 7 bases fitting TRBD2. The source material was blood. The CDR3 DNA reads TGTGCCAGCAGCTTAGGGTCGGGGGGTCGAGGCCAAGAGACCCAGTACTTC. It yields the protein CASSLGSGGRGQETQYF.